This entry lists 26 T cell receptor beta chains sequenced from one sample in a study of Ad26.COV2.S vaccination and SARS-CoV-2 variants. Profiling relied on immunoSEQ multiplex PCR, and the TCRdb table lists in-frame clones only, not all of them. The sample has around 450,000 clones; about 91% are singletons. Treatment given: about 20 received Ad26.COV2.S at low or high dose, single or two shots; several received placebo; per-sample allocation not given. Sample collection was performed on day 63 after the first vaccine or placebo injection. This material consisted of peripheral blood, taken in a trial of Ad26.COV2.S vaccine versus placebo. The receptors derive from a person aged 18-65 years who received the Ad26.COV2.S COVID-19 vaccine or a placebo.

The gene calls are TRBV2 and TRBJ2-3, with TRBD2 matching over 7 bases. Germline trimming cut 4 bases from V and 6 bases from J; bases unmatched to any gene: 28. This CDR3 is built from 21 residues. Germline CDR1 is SNHLY and CDR2 is FYNNEI. The CDR3 DNA reads as TGTGCCAGCAGTGTCCACCCGCGGCTGGGAGGGCTACTTACCTTGCCCGATACGCAGTATTTT. It codes for CASSVHPRLGGLLTLPDTQYF.

The gene calls are TRBV2 and TRBJ1-4; D remains ambiguous. The V and J ends lost 3 bases and 5 bases respectively, with 7 bases between them. Germline V lookup: CDR1 SNHLY, CDR2 FYNNEI. The CDR3 is 13 amino acids. The CDR3 DNA reads TGTGCCAGCAGTGACGGCTGGAATGAAAAACTGTTTTTT. It translates to CASSDGWNEKLFF.

V is TRBV2 and J is TRBJ2-7; D may be TRBD2 (5 bases). Germline V gene data show CDR1 as SNHLY and CDR2 as FYNNEI. This CDR3 comprises 12 residues. V lost 8 bases, J lost 2 bases, and 10 bases lay in between. CDR3 sequence reads: CASWKGAYEQYF. CDR3 coding DNA: TGTGCCAGCTGGAAGGGAGCCTACGAGCAGTACTTC.

The rearrangement uses TRBV10-3 and TRBJ1-3, with D hard to call. CDR3 length equals 13 residues. Trimming removed 7 bases from V and 0 bases from J, with 7 bases in between. Germline V lookup: CDR1 ENHRY, CDR2 SYGVKD. The DNA for the CDR3 is TGTGCCATCAATGAAGTCTCTGGAAACACCATATATTTT. Encoded protein: CAINEVSGNTIYF.

Written as DNA, the CDR3 is TGCGCCAGCAGCGGTGGACATACGGGCACCGGGGAGCTGTTTTTT. It encodes CASSGGHTGTGELFF. The chain has TRBV4-1 and TRBJ2-2; weak D call: TRBD1 (5 bases). CDR3 length equals 15 residues. V lost 5 bases and J 4 bases, leaving 14 bases between the germline ends. Germline CDR1 reads MGHRA; CDR2 reads YSYEKL.

V and J are TRBV4-1 and TRBJ2-3; D is perhaps TRBD2 (6 bases). V gave up 3 bases and J gave up 7 bases, with 20 bases separating them. There are 16 residues in the CDR3. Germline CDR1 and CDR2: MGHRA and YSYEKL. The CDR3 sequence is CASSHGLGGGIYTQYF. For the CDR3, the DNA is TGCGCCAGCAGCCATGGTCTCGGGGGAGGTATTTATACGCAGTATTTT.

The chain has TRBV7-9 and TRBJ1-6; 9 nucleotides match TRBD1. The CDR3 loop spans 12 amino acids. V was clipped by 5 bases and J by 13 bases; unmatched bases: 3. Looked up from germline, CDR1 is SEHNR and CDR2 is FQNEAQ (reference sequence). The CDR3, as DNA: TGTGCCAGCAGCGGGACAGGGATTCCCCTCCACTTT. It encodes CASSGTGIPLHF.

V usage is TRBV4-2 and J usage is TRBJ2-3, with 10 bases matching TRBD2. Unmatched junction bases numbered 17, after V lost 1 base and J lost 4 bases. The germline V gene has CDR1 LGHNA and CDR2 YNFKEQ. This CDR3 comprises 20 residues. CDR3 in amino acids: CASSQGLTSGSMTGADTQYF. CDR3 bases: TGTGCCAGCAGCCAAGGGCTGACTAGCGGGTCAATGACTGGAGCAGATACGCAGTATTTT.

J is TRBJ1-5 and V is TRBV7-8; D unresolved. The germline V gene has CDR1 SGHVS and CDR2 FQNEAQ. This CDR3 is 16 amino acids long. Trimming removed 1 base from V and 3 bases from J, with 13 bases in between. The CDR3 sequence: CASSLEGWPSNQPQHF. The DNA of the CDR3 is TGTGCCAGCAGCTTAGAAGGGTGGCCTTCCAATCAGCCCCAGCATTTT.

The V call is TRBV24-1, the J call TRBJ2-5, with D perhaps assigned TRBD1 or TRBD2 (5 bases each). CDR1 and CDR2 (germline): KGHDR, SFDVKD. The V end lost 3 bases, the J end lost 5 bases, and 12 bases lay between the germline ends. The CDR3 contains 14 residues. The CDR3 DNA sequence: TGTGCCACCAGTGATGTCGGGGACCGGGAGACCCAGTACTTC. Translated: CATSDVGDRETQYF.

The CDR3 loop reads CASSIGGGNTIYF. The CDR3 DNA reads as TGTGCCAGTAGTATAGGGGGAGGAAACACCATATATTTT. J is TRBJ1-3 and V is TRBV19; D unresolved. From germline, CDR1 is LNHDA and CDR2 SQIVND (reference sequence). This CDR3 region has 13 residues. Trimming pared 1 base from V and 4 bases from J, leaving 5 bases between.

This sequence joins TRBV18 and TRBJ1-2; D ambiguous. The germline gives CDR1 KGHSH, CDR2 LQKENI. V was clipped by 5 bases and J by 7 bases, with 32 bases between them. The CDR3 is 19 residues long. CDR3 residues: CASSSPGRPPEIGSGGYTF. The CDR3 coding sequence is TGTGCCAGCTCATCGCCCGGACGGCCTCCGGAGATTGGTAGTGGTGGCTACACCTTC.

V is TRBV7-9 and J is TRBJ2-1; D is uncertain. V was clipped by 1 base and J by 3 bases, with 4 bases between them. The germline V gene encodes CDR1 SEHNR and CDR2 FQNEAQ (reference sequence). The CDR3 length is 13 residues. DNA for the CDR3: TGTGCCAGCAGCTTAGGGGACTACAATGAGCAGTTCTTC. Protein: CASSLGDYNEQFF.

V gene TRBV5-1 combines with J gene TRBJ2-1, with a tentative D call TRBD2 (5 bases). The CDR3 is 12 amino acids. Germline V CDR1 and CDR2: SGHRS, YFSETQ. V was trimmed by 0 bases and J by 14 bases, leaving 12 bases between them. The CDR3 reads CASSLEWGEEFF. CDR3 DNA sequence: TGCGCCAGCAGCTTGGAATGGGGAGAAGAGTTCTTC.

This clone was counted once. This sequence joins TRBV6-5 and TRBJ1-2, with D uncertain. CDR3 length equals 15 residues. V gave up 7 bases and J gave up 5 bases, with 20 bases separating them. The germline gives CDR1 MNHEY, CDR2 SVGAGI. CDR3 in amino acids: CASKPAPDPSYGYTF. CDR3 DNA sequence: TGTGCCAGCAAGCCGGCCCCTGACCCGAGTTATGGCTACACCTTC.

The V gene is TRBV5-1, the J gene TRBJ2-3, with D possibly being TRBD1 (6 bases). V lost 4 bases, J lost 2 bases, and 14 bases lay in between. Looked up from germline, CDR1 is SGHRS and CDR2 is YFSETQ. The CDR3 contains 15 residues. This CDR3 reads CASSPDSLNTDTQYF. The CDR3 region has the DNA TGCGCCAGCAGCCCGGACAGTTTGAACACAGATACGCAGTATTTT.

The gene calls are TRBV5-1 and TRBJ1-6, with D hard to call. CDR1 SGHRS and CDR2 YFSETQ come from the germline V gene. The CDR3 totals 15 residues. Trimming shortened V by 0 bases and J by 7 bases, and 11 bases separated the two germline ends. The CDR3 nucleotides are TGCGCCAGCAGCTTGGGAGGAAATCAAAATTCACCCCTCCACTTT. This encodes CASSLGGNQNSPLHF. The full variable domain, completed using reference TRBV5-1 and TRBJ1-6, is KAGVTQTPRYLIKTRGQQVTLSCSPISGHRSVSWYQQTPGQGLQFLFEYFSETQRNKGNFPGRFSGRQFSNSRSEMNVSTLELGDSALYLCASSLGGNQNSPLHFGNGTRLTVT.

This clone was detected a few times. This chain links TRBV29-1 with TRBJ2-4, with D perhaps assigned TRBD1 or TRBD2 (5 bases each). The V gene's germline CDR1 is SQVTM and CDR2 ANQGSEA. This CDR3 contains 16 residues. Trimming took off 7 bases at V and 7 bases at J, with 26 bases between the two ends. The CDR3 sequence is CSARGGQLGSSNIQYF. CDR3 coding DNA: TGCAGCGCCCGTGGGGGTCAGCTAGGGAGTAGTAACATTCAGTACTTC.

In this sample, this clone turned up once. V and J are TRBV9 and TRBJ1-4; the D gene is possibly TRBD1 (5 bases). The V and J ends lost 3 bases and 6 bases respectively, with 12 bases between them. This CDR3 has 14 amino acids. Germline V lookup: CDR1 SGDLS, CDR2 YYNGEE. CDR3 coding DNA: TGTGCCAGCAGCGCCGGGGGTATATATGAAAAACTGTTTTTT. Translation: CASSAGGIYEKLFF.

This chain uses TRBV3-1 (or the pseudogene TRBV3-2) with TRBJ2-5; no firm D call. This CDR3 is built from 15 residues. V was shortened by 0 bases and J by 2 bases, with 10 bases between the two germline ends. The germline gives CDR1 LGHDT, CDR2 YNNKEL (reference sequence). For the CDR3, the DNA is TGTGCCAGCAGCCAAGACATCTCCAGACAAGAGACCCAGTACTTC. This translates into CASSQDISRQETQYF.

V usage is TRBV4-3 and J usage is TRBJ1-6; no clear D gene. CDR1 LGHNA and CDR2 YSLEER come from the germline V gene. V lost 4 bases to trimming and J lost 10 bases, with 14 bases between them. This CDR3 has 14 residues. CDR3 in DNA: TGCGCCAGCAGCCCCCGATGGAACGGATCACCCCTCCACTTT. Its translation is CASSPRWNGSPLHF.

The genes are TRBV6-4 and TRBJ1-4; D possibly corresponds to TRBD1 (6 bases). The CDR3 loop spans 15 amino acids. Deletions cut 3 bases from V and 4 bases from J, with 12 bases between. The germline gives CDR1 MRHNA, CDR2 SNTAGT. This chain's CDR3 is CASSEGTGHNEKLFF. CDR3 nucleotides: TGTGCCAGCAGTGAGGGAACGGGACATAATGAAAAACTGTTTTTT.

The chain recombines TRBV30 with TRBJ2-3; TRBD1 matches at 8 bases. Germline CDR1 reads GTSNPN; CDR2 reads SVGIG (reference sequence). Trimming at V came to 0 bases and at J to 5 bases, leaving 10 bases not matched to a gene. This CDR3 has 16 amino acids. The CDR3 spells CAWSVQYRGSKDTQYF. The CDR3 DNA is TGTGCCTGGAGTGTACAGTACAGGGGGTCGAAAGATACGCAGTATTTT.

This clone was seen a handful of times. The rearrangement uses TRBV13 and TRBJ2-2, with D perhaps matching TRBD2 (5 bases). The CDR3 has 15 residues. Germline values: CDR1 PRHDT, CDR2 FYEKMQ (reference sequence). V lost 3 bases to trimming and J lost 1 base, with 9 bases between them. CDR3 in amino acids: CASSLRTVNTGELFF. DNA of the CDR3: TGTGCCAGCAGCTTGCGGACTGTGAACACCGGGGAGCTGTTTTTT. The full variable domain, its missing parts supplied by reference TRBV13 and TRBJ2-2, is AAGVIQSPRHLIKEKRETATLKCYPIPRHDTVYWYQQGPGQDPQFLISFYEKMQSDKGSIPDRFSAQQFSDYHSELNMSSLELGDSALYFCASSLRTVNTGELFFGEGSRLTVL.

The chain carries TRBV18 and TRBJ1-5; D may be TRBD1 (5 bases). The CDR3 runs to 14 residues. Trimming stripped 6 bases from V and 1 base from J, with 10 bases between. Germline assignment: CDR1 KGHSH and CDR2 LQKENI. The CDR3: CASSTGVSNQPQHF. CDR3 nucleotides: TGTGCCAGCTCTACAGGTGTAAGCAATCAGCCCCAGCATTTT.

This chain links TRBV6-5 with TRBJ2-4, with TRBD1 as a possible D gene (6 bases). Between the trimmed V and J ends, which lost 6 bases and 0 bases, there was a span of 9 bases. The V gene's germline CDR1 is MNHEY and CDR2 SVGAGI. The CDR3 runs to 14 residues. As DNA, the CDR3 is TGTGCCAGCAGGAGGACAGTAGCCAAAAACATTCAGTACTTC. Protein product: CASRRTVAKNIQYF.